The entry below describes one T cell receptor (beta chain). In the study's own analysis: Counts of nucleated cells, estimated from reference gene primer amplification, were obtained. Clones were sequenced by immunoSEQ multiplex PCR, and TCRdb holds only the in-frame ones, with some missing. That table is the source of V, J and clone size, and D and trimming were worked out from the DNA. The sample consists of 150,000 to 200,000 clones, about 80% of them appearing once. The sample belongs to a study of blood T cell repertoires in COVID-19. Overall study: Sample material is recorded as cDNA or gDNA derived from T cells, B-cell-depleted T cells, or PBMCs.

This CDR3 is 17 amino acids long. V was cut by 0 bases and J by 2 bases, with 14 bases left in between. Germline V gives CDR1 SGDLS, CDR2 YYNGEE. The clonotype comes from an older woman with COVID-19, enrolled during active disease. Sequences were obtained from peripheral blood. The rearrangement joins TRBV9 to TRBJ2-2, with D possibly being TRBD1 (6 bases). The CDR3 loop is CASSVAHRVDNTGELFF. The CDR3 region has the DNA TGTGCCAGCAGCGTAGCGCACAGGGTAGATAACACCGGGGAGCTGTTTTTT.